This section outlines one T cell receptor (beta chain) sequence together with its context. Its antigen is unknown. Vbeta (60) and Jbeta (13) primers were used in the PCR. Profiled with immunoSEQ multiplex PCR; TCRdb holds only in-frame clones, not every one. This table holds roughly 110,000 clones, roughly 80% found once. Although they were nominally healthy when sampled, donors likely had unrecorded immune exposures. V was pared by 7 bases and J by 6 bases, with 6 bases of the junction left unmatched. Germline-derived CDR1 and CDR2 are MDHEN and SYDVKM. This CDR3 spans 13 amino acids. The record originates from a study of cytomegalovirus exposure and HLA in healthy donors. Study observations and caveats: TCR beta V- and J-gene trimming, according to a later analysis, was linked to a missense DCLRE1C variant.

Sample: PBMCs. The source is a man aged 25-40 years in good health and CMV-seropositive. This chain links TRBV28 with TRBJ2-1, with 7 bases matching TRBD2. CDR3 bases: TGTGCCAGCAACCTTAGCGGGCGCAATGAGCAGTTCTTC. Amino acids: CASNLSGRNEQFF.